This TCR beta chain comes out of a study of T and B cells in COVID-19 patients. The CDR3 spans 13 residues. The germline CDR1 and CDR2 sequences are LNHDA and SQIVND (reference sequence). V lost 6 bases and J 6 bases, leaving 12 bases between the germline ends. The table lists this clonotype with a count of one. Its antigen is still unknown. BIOMED2 TRB-A/B primer pools were used in multiplex TRB PCR. MiXCR, run by TCRdb on the multiplex PCR reads, gives a single entry per CDR3 protein. The data contain 8,700 or so distinct CDR3 sequences, about 32% of them seen just once; the ten biggest clones take up about 22%. The study, taken as a whole, reports: Blood from mildly ill patients while symptomatic, and early samples from severe cases, were scarce. No sequencing was yet done of CD4+, regulatory or CD8+ subsets, or of SARS-CoV-2-responsive or tetramer+ sorted cells.

Blood genomic DNA input for TRB amplification was about 250-550 ng. This receptor was obtained from a human donor who had recovered from COVID-19. This chain uses TRBV19 with TRBJ2-1, with a weak D call TRBD1 (5 bases). The sample comprised blood. CDR3 residues: CASSPDTGNEQFF. CDR3 in DNA: TGTGCCAGTAGCCCGGACACCGGCAATGAGCAGTTCTTC.